This entry lists 10 T cell receptor beta chains sequenced from one sample in a study of T cell responses to AZD1222 COVID-19 vaccine. Measured with immunoSEQ multiplex PCR; TCRdb has only the in-frame clones, and not every one. The repertoire holds tens of thousands of clones, with 83% as singletons. This specimen consisted of peripheral blood, obtained 28 days after the second AZD1222 dose. The receptors shown here come from an adult who received the AZD1222 COVID-19 vaccine.

V usage is TRBV14 and J usage is TRBJ2-2, with D hard to call. Trimming pared 1 base from V and 1 base from J, leaving 7 bases between. CDR1 SGHDN and CDR2 FVKESK come from the germline V gene. There are 15 residues in the CDR3. The CDR3 reads CASSQASWNTGELFF. The CDR3 nucleotides are TGTGCCAGCAGCCAAGCTTCGTGGAACACCGGGGAGCTGTTTTTT.

The chain uses TRBV18 and TRBJ1-1; the match to TRBD1 covers 8 bases. The CDR3 runs 20 residues. Trimming took 2 bases from V and 1 from J; bases not matched to a gene: 18. CDR1 and CDR2 (germline): KGHSH, LQKENI. The CDR3 region has the DNA TGTGCCAGCTCACCAAGAGCGAGAGACGGGACAGGTACTTCGAACACTGAAGCTTTCTTT. Its protein is CASSPRARDGTGTSNTEAFF.

This sequence joins TRBV15 and TRBJ2-3, with 7 bases identical to TRBD1. The germline gives CDR1 LNHNV, CDR2 YYDKDF (reference sequence). V shed 2 bases, J shed 2 bases, and the junction held 7 bases outside the gene matches. The CDR3 has 16 residues. CDR3 region: CATSRSVQGPTDTQYF. The CDR3 region has the DNA TGTGCCACCAGCAGATCGGTACAGGGGCCCACAGATACGCAGTATTTT.

The CDR3 DNA reads as TGCGCCAGCAGCCTAGGGTCGGGCGGCCTCCACTTT. Its translation: CASSLGSGGLHF. The V call is TRBV5-1, the J call TRBJ1-6; D not resolved. Between the trimmed V and J ends, which lost 4 bases and 15 bases, there was a span of 14 bases. There are 12 residues in the CDR3. Looked up from germline, CDR1 is SGHRS and CDR2 is YFSETQ.

J is TRBJ2-5 and V is TRBV6-1; 9 bases agree with TRBD1. CDR1 is MNHNS, CDR2 SASEGT, per germline. Trimming cost V 3 bases and J 5 bases; bases outside gene matches: 4. The CDR3 spans 14 residues. CDR3 amino acids: CASSEDRGWETQYF. For the CDR3, the DNA is TGTGCCAGCAGTGAGGACAGGGGATGGGAGACCCAGTACTTC.

The chain combines TRBV29-1 with TRBJ1-5, with D possibly TRBD1 on 6 matching bases. V lost 2 bases and J lost 2, with 10 bases in between. Germline values: CDR1 SQVTM, CDR2 ANQGSEA. This CDR3 spans 14 amino acids. The CDR3 DNA is TGCAGCGTTGAAACAGGGAGTGGCAATCAGCCCCAGCATTTT. It translates to CSVETGSGNQPQHF.

As DNA, the CDR3 is TGTGCCAGCAGTTTATCGAGGCAGGGGGCGGGGGAGACCCAGTACTTC. This gives the protein CASSLSRQGAGETQYF. The chain links TRBV27 to TRBJ2-5, with 8 bases lining up with TRBD1. CDR3 length: 16 residues. V lost 0 bases to trimming and J lost 5 bases; unmatched junction nucleotides: 8. Germline V lookup: CDR1 MNHEY, CDR2 SMNVEV (reference sequence).

The genes are TRBV5-1 and TRBJ1-1; TRBD1 might be the D (6 bases). Germline V gene lookup returns CDR1 SGHRS and CDR2 YFSETQ. The V and J ends lost 3 bases and 3 bases respectively, with 12 bases between them. CDR3 length: 14 amino acids. The CDR3 DNA reads as TGCGCCAGCAGCTCCTTACAGGGATACACTGAAGCTTTCTTT. Encoded protein: CASSSLQGYTEAFF.

The chain carries TRBV7-9 and TRBJ1-4; D is unresolved. Germline V CDR1 and CDR2: SEHNR, FQNEAQ (reference sequence). The CDR3 extends over 13 amino acids. The V gene lost 2 bases and the J gene lost 4 bases, with 5 bases spanning the gap. The CDR3 loop reads CASSLTVNEKLFF. CDR3 sequence (DNA): TGTGCCAGCAGCTTAACAGTTAATGAAAAACTGTTTTTT. Full variable domain (outside the CDR3, taken from reference TRBV7-9 and TRBJ1-4): DTGVSQNPRHKITKRGQNVTFRCDPISEHNRLYWYRQTLGQGPEFLTYFQNEAQLEKSRLLSDRFSAERPKGSFSTLEIQRTEQGDSAMYLCASSLTVNEKLFFGSGTQLSVL.

This clone came up once. The rearrangement joins TRBV5-1 to TRBJ2-1; D may be TRBD1 (6 bases). Germline V gene lookup returns CDR1 SGHRS and CDR2 YFSETQ. The CDR3 covers 15 residues. Trimming removed 2 bases from V and 2 bases from J, with 11 bases in between. The CDR3: CASSFAGATYNEQFF. The CDR3 DNA follows: TGCGCCAGCAGCTTTGCAGGGGCGACCTACAATGAGCAGTTCTTC.